Following are 17 T cell receptor beta chains from one sample sequenced in a study of molecular identifiers for immune sequencing clone quantification. TCRdb re-analysed the PCR reads in MiXCR, keeping a single row per CDR3 protein. The table shows some 580,000 distinct CDR3 sequences, with roughly 23% occurring only once. The sequencing sample was made of naive CD8+ T cells from blood, with Jurkat cell RNA spiked in. Noted subset: FACS-sorted CD8+CD4-CCR7+CD45RA+ naive T cells. The receptor source for this set is a human donor in good health. Some libraries in this study had Jurkat cell RNA spiked in.

This clonotype appeared a few times. The chain links TRBV5-1 to TRBJ2-7; 9 bases are shared with TRBD1. Germline V CDR1 and CDR2: SGHRS, YFSETQ. The CDR3 covers 16 residues. Trimming took 2 bases from V and 1 from J; bases not matched to a gene: 7. The CDR3 DNA sequence: TGCGCCAGCAGCTTCGACTCCGGGACAGGGTCCTACGAGCAGTACTTC. Encoded protein: CASSFDSGTGSYEQYF.

This chain joins TRBV29-1 and TRBJ2-1, with D perhaps TRBD2 (6 bases). CDR1 SQVTM and CDR2 ANQGSEA come from the germline V gene. CDR3 length: 15 residues. V shed 6 bases and J shed 0 bases, with 15 bases lying between them. DNA for the CDR3: TGCAGCGTGGAGGGTCTAGAAAGCTCCTACAATGAGCAGTTCTTC. It encodes CSVEGLESSYNEQFF.

A remark on this clonotype: This sequence may be a read error, since a much larger clone differs from it by one base. This chain connects TRBV15 to TRBJ1-4; D is uncertain. The CDR3 spans 15 residues. V was shortened by 4 bases and J by 4 bases, with 13 bases between the two germline ends. Germline V CDR1 and CDR2: LNHNV, YYDKDF (reference sequence). This chain's CDR3 is CATSTKRGINEKLFF. CDR3 nucleotide sequence: TGTGCCACCAGCACAAAACGGGGAATTAATGAAAAACTGTTTTTT.

This clonotype was observed many times. The CDR3 nucleotides read TGCGCCAGCAGCCAAGATGTTTCATATACGCAGTATTTT. Amino acids: CASSQDVSYTQYF. This chain connects TRBV4-1 to TRBJ2-3; no clear D. There are 13 residues in the CDR3. The germline CDR1 and CDR2 sequences are MGHRA and YSYEKL. V lost 0 bases, J lost 7 bases, and 8 bases lay in between.

This clonotype was observed at least ten times. The chain carries TRBV28 and TRBJ2-4; 9 nucleotides line up with TRBD1. This CDR3 has 14 amino acids. V lost 2 bases to trimming and J lost 11 bases; unmatched junction nucleotides: 7. The germline gives CDR1 MDHEN, CDR2 SYDVKM. The CDR3 sequence: CASSLARTGDVQYF. In DNA form, the CDR3 reads TGTGCCAGCAGTTTAGCTAGGACAGGGGACGTTCAGTACTTC. The whole variable domain, filled in from reference TRBV28 and TRBJ2-4, reads DVKVTQSSRYLVKRTGEKVFLECVQDMDHENMFWYRQDPGLGLRLIYFSYDVKMKEKGDIPEGYSVSREKKERFSLILESASTNQTSMYLCASSLARTGDVQYFGAGTRLSVL.

The V and J genes are TRBV19 and TRBJ2-5; D call uncertain. This CDR3 contains 14 residues. V dropped 2 bases and J dropped 2 bases, with 9 bases sitting between them. CDR1 is LNHDA and CDR2 is SQIVND in the germline V gene (reference sequence). CDR3 nucleotide sequence: TGTGCCAGTAGTATAAAACAGCGACAAGAGACCCAGTACTTC. It translates to CASSIKQRQETQYF.

Regarding this clonotype: In this CDR3 the conserved last residue, phenylalanine or tryptophan, is missing, so a read error is likely. This chain uses TRBV6-1 with TRBJ2-7; 12 bases match TRBD2. V shed 7 bases and J 3 bases; nucleotides not matched to a gene: 7. Germline V gene lookup returns CDR1 MNHNS and CDR2 SASEGT. CDR3 size: 15 residues. CDR3 region: CASTLGLAGSYEQYL. In DNA form, the CDR3 reads TGTGCCAGCACACTAGGACTAGCGGGGAGCTACGAGCAGTACCTC.

This chain joins TRBV20-1 and TRBJ1-1; 8 positions agree with TRBD1. Germline assignment: CDR1 DFQATT and CDR2 SNEGSKA (reference sequence). There are 13 residues in the CDR3. After removal of 6 bases from V and 6 bases from J, the junction contained 9 bases not matched to a gene. The CDR3 spells CSARKTGVPEAFF. DNA for the CDR3: TGCAGTGCGAGAAAGACAGGGGTACCTGAAGCTTTCTTT.

To note about this clonotype: At one end, the junction sequence differs from germline, possibly due to a read error. The chain combines TRBV27 with TRBJ1-1, with D possibly being TRBD1 (5 bases). Per germline, CDR1 MNHEY and CDR2 SMNVEV (reference sequence). The length of the CDR3 is 13 residues. CDR3 region: CAGSMQQVSEAFF. CDR3 DNA sequence: TGTGCCGGCAGTATGCAACAGGTTTCTGAAGCTTTCTTT.

In the case of this clonotype: A single base separates this from a much larger clone, so it may be a read error. The rearrangement links TRBV28 to TRBJ1-6; D possibly corresponds to TRBD1 (6 bases). CDR1 and CDR2 (germline): MDHEN, SYDVKM. The CDR3 contains 15 residues. The CDR3 region is CASTPGGSYNSPLRF. Here the CDR3 DNA reads TGTGCCAGCACCCCCGGGGGCTCCTATAATTCACCCCTCCGCTTT.

This clonotype was seen at least ten times. The chain combines TRBV4-1 with TRBJ2-7; the match to TRBD1 covers 9 bases. Unmatched junction bases numbered 7, after V lost 4 bases and J lost 3 bases. This CDR3 has 15 residues. Germline loops: CDR1 MGHRA, CDR2 YSYEKL. The CDR3 sequence: CASSPAGTGIYEQYF. The DNA of the CDR3 is TGCGCCAGCAGCCCAGCCGGGACAGGGATCTACGAGCAGTACTTC.

The sample holds many counts of this clonotype. V and J are TRBV7-9 and TRBJ1-5; D ambiguous. Trimming cost V 6 bases and J 2 bases, with 17 bases left between them. The CDR3 sequence is 16 residues long. Germline CDR1 and CDR2: SEHNR and FQNEAQ (reference sequence). This CDR3 is CASSPSGLHGNQPQHF. The CDR3 bases are TGTGCCAGCAGTCCCTCGGGGTTGCATGGCAATCAGCCCCAGCATTTT.

This clonotype was picked up a small number of times. This rearrangement joins TRBV20-1 to TRBJ2-4; D perhaps matches TRBD1 (5 bases). In germline, CDR1 is DFQATT, CDR2 SNEGSKA (reference sequence). This CDR3 has 11 residues. V dropped 6 bases and J dropped 6 bases, with 9 bases sitting between them. CDR3: CSASQGNIQYF. Here the CDR3 DNA reads TGCAGTGCGAGCCAGGGAAACATTCAGTACTTC.

This clonotype showed up just a few times. The chain employs TRBV7-8 and TRBJ2-7; no reliable D call. The CDR3 consists of 13 residues. The V end lost 2 bases, the J end lost 3 bases, and 8 bases lay between the germline ends. CDR1 is SGHVS, CDR2 FQNEAQ, per germline. DNA for the CDR3: TGTGCCAGCAGCTTAAGGCCCCTCTACGAGCAGTACTTC. Translated: CASSLRPLYEQYF.

This clonotype showed up many times. The CDR3 coding sequence is TGTGCCAGCAGTTTCCTGAAGTCCCCCCTCCACTTT. Amino acid sequence: CASSFLKSPLHF. V usage is TRBV27 and J usage is TRBJ1-6; unclear D gene. This CDR3 has 12 amino acids. Germline CDR1 reads MNHEY; CDR2 reads SMNVEV (reference sequence). The V end lost 3 bases, the J end lost 13 bases, and 10 bases lay between the germline ends.

This clonotype was counted at least ten times. This chain joins TRBV4-1 and TRBJ1-1; D perhaps matches TRBD1 (5 bases). CDR1 MGHRA and CDR2 YSYEKL come from the germline V gene. CDR3 length equals 15 residues. Trimming pared 5 bases from V and 5 bases from J, leaving 18 bases between. CDR3 sequence: CASSGPVGGWTEAFF. As DNA, the CDR3 is TGCGCCAGCAGCGGACCGGTTGGGGGTTGGACTGAAGCTTTCTTT.

This clonotype was detected only a few times. The genes are TRBV6-5 and TRBJ2-5; a possible D gene is TRBD1 (6 bases). V lost 2 bases and J 1 base, leaving 11 bases between the germline ends. There are 15 residues in the CDR3. CDR1 MNHEY and CDR2 SVGAGI come from the germline V gene. CDR3 DNA: TGTGCCAGCAGTTACAGGGGGTTTTTCCAAGAGACCCAGTACTTC. It encodes CASSYRGFFQETQYF.